This entry concerns a single T cell receptor beta chain. Its antigen is currently unknown. The data are from a study of T cell responses to AZD1222 COVID-19 vaccine. Study-wide findings and caveats: Spike-wide vaccine-associated CD4 TCRs dominated at 160-218 and 743-854.

Produced via immunoSEQ multiplex PCR; TCRdb's table is partial and in-frame only. This sample carries 90,000 to 150,000 clones, approximately 91% of them seen once, and the ten largest clones take 2.4%. The CDR3 is made up of 16 amino acids. From germline, CDR1 is MNHNY and CDR2 SVGAGI (reference sequence). The V end lost 5 bases, the J end lost 7 bases, and 18 bases lay between the germline ends. Specimen: peripheral blood, collected on day 0 of AZD1222 vaccination. This receptor was obtained from an adult in good health. The chain joins TRBV6-6 to TRBJ1-6, with D possibly matching TRBD1 (6 bases). CDR3 protein: CASSPTKQGRNSPLHF. The CDR3 coding sequence is TGTGCCAGCAGTCCTACAAAACAGGGTAGGAATTCACCCCTCCACTTT.